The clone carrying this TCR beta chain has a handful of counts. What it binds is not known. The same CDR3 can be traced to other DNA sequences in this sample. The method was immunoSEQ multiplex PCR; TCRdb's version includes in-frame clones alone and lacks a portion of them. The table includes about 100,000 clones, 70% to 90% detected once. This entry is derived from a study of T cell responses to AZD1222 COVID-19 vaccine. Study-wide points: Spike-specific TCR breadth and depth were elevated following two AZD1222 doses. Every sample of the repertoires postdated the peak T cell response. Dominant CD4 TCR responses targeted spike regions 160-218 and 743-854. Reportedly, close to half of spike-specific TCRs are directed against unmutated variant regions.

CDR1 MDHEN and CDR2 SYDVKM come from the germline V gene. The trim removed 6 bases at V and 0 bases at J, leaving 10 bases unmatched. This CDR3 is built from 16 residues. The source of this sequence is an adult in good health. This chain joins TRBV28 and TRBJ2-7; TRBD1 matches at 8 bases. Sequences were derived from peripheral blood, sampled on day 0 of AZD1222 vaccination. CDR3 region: CASSSTRQGPSYEQYF. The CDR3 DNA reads TGTGCCAGCAGCTCTACCCGACAGGGGCCCTCCTACGAGCAGTACTTC.